The 10 T cell receptor beta chains below were found in one sample sequenced in a study of spatial heterogeneity in lung cancer. Study observations and caveats: Intratumoral expanded alpha and beta TCR counts were found to track tumor mutation counts.

Time point of the sample: sample taken at primary tumor resection. MiXCR was run by TCRdb on the 5' RACE reads, yielding one entry per CDR3 protein. The profile shows a few thousand distinct CDR3 sequences, 12% of them singletons. These receptors' targets are unknown. The input for sequencing was lung tumor tissue, taken at surgery. The source of these receptors is a male donor with early-stage non-small cell lung cancer.

This clonotype was seen repeatedly, ten times or more. In a library made to pick up alpha chains, this beta chain is a stray read with a size that means little. The chain is built from TRBV2 and TRBJ1-5; 7 bases agree with TRBD1. J was trimmed by 4 bases and V by 6 bases; bases with no gene match: 6. The length of the CDR3 is 14 residues. Germline V lookup: CDR1 SNHLY, CDR2 FYNNEI. The CDR3, as DNA: TGTGCCAGCAGCACAGGGGAAGGGAATCAGCCCCAGCATTTT. The encoded protein is CASSTGEGNQPQHF.

This clonotype was counted many times. Since it is a stray read in a library aimed at alpha chains, this beta chain has a size that is not meaningful. This chain joins TRBV30 and TRBJ1-1; a possible D gene is TRBD1 (6 bases). Trimming shortened V by 0 bases and J by 6 bases, and 17 bases separated the two germline ends. The CDR3 runs to 15 residues. Germline values: CDR1 GTSNPN, CDR2 SVGIG (reference sequence). The DNA for the CDR3 is TGTGCCTGGAGTGTTGCAGGATACAGGGACCCTGAAGCTTTCTTT. The encoded protein is CAWSVAGYRDPEAFF.

This clonotype is medium-sized (0.01 to 0.1%) within its sample. In a library made to pick up alpha chains, this beta chain is a stray read with a size that means little. The chain is built from TRBV6-5 and TRBJ2-7, with a weak D call TRBD1 (6 bases). The V end was cut by 6 bases, the J end by 3 bases, with 18 bases between. Germline values: CDR1 MNHEY, CDR2 SVGAGI. The CDR3 runs to 15 residues. This CDR3 is CASSGRWDTFYEQYF. As DNA, the CDR3 is TGTGCCAGCAGCGGCCGTTGGGACACCTTCTACGAGCAGTACTTC.

Regarding this clonotype: Since it is a stray read in a library aimed at alpha chains, this beta chain has a size that is not meaningful. This chain connects TRBV12-3 or TRBV12-4 to TRBJ1-1; D might be TRBD1 (6 bases). This CDR3 has 12 residues. V shed 6 bases and J shed 10 bases, with 15 bases lying between them. This CDR3 reads CASRLDSSGAFF. In nucleotides, the CDR3 is TGTGCCAGCAGATTGGACAGTTCCGGAGCTTTCTTT.

This clonotype is termed medium-sized. The library was designed around alpha chains, so this beta chain is a stray read whose abundance carries little weight. The genes are TRBV19 and TRBJ2-3; 11 bases agree with TRBD2. The CDR3 is 14 residues long. The ends lost 6 bases at V and 3 bases at J; junction bases unmatched: 2. Per the germline V gene, CDR1 is LNHDA and CDR2 is SQIVND (reference sequence). The chain's CDR3 is CASRRTSGTDTQYF. CDR3 DNA: TGTGCCAGTAGGAGGACTAGCGGGACAGATACGCAGTATTTT. Variable domain in full (rest from reference TRBV19 and TRBJ2-3): DGGITQSPKYLFRKEGQNVTLSCEQNLNHDAMYWYRQDPGQGLRLIYYSQIVNDFQKGDIAEGYSVSREKKESFPLTVTSAQKNPTAFYLCASRRTSGTDTQYFGPGTRLTVL.

This clonotype is termed medium-sized. The library was built for alpha chains, so this beta chain is an off-target read and its size means little. The chain has TRBV24-1 and TRBJ1-2; D is possibly TRBD1 (5 bases). With 5 bases removed from V and 4 bases from J, the gap between germline ends came to 13 bases. Germline V lookup: CDR1 KGHDR, CDR2 SFDVKD. The CDR3 has 14 amino acids. The CDR3 coding sequence is TGTGCCACCAGTGCTGCGGACAAAGCCTATGGCTACACCTTC. The encoded protein is CATSAADKAYGYTF.

This clonotype was observed many times. This beta chain is off target for a library built for alpha chains, so its abundance means little. V and J are TRBV12-3 or TRBV12-4 and TRBJ1-6; tentative D call: TRBD1 (5 bases). The CDR3 loop spans 18 amino acids. V was cut by 4 bases and J by 0 bases, with 16 bases left in between. The CDR3 here is CASSSSPGRSSYNSPLHF. For the CDR3, the DNA is TGTGCCAGCAGTTCCAGCCCGGGACGGAGCTCCTATAATTCACCCCTCCACTTT.

A note on this clonotype: Little can be read into the size of this beta chain, an off-target read in a library designed for alpha chains. The genes are TRBV7-8 and TRBJ2-1; TRBD2 might be the D (6 bases). The V end was cut by 5 bases, the J end by 4 bases, with 24 bases between. The CDR3 totals 18 residues. Germline-derived CDR1 and CDR2 are SGHVS and FQNEAQ. The CDR3 DNA is TGTGCCAGCAGCCTACGGCTTGGGGAGGACCAATATTACAATGAGCAGTTCTTC. It is translated as CASSLRLGEDQYYNEQFF. Full variable domain (remainder filled in from reference TRBV7-8 and TRBJ2-1): GAGVSQSPRYKVAKRGQDVALRCDPISGHVSLFWYQQALGQGPEFLTYFQNEAQLDKSGLPSDRFFAERPEGSVSTLKIQRTQQEDSAVYLCASSLRLGEDQYYNEQFFGPGTRLTVL.

This clonotype was seen repeatedly, ten times or more. The library was prepared for alpha chains; this beta chain is a stray read, so its frequency means little. This chain uses TRBV7-2 with TRBJ2-1, with TRBD1 matching over 9 bases. Germline CDR1 is SGHTA and CDR2 is FQGNSA. With V trimmed by 6 bases and J by 4 bases, 4 bases remained unmatched. This CDR3 has 14 residues. CDR3 sequence (DNA): TGTGCCAGCAGTACAGGGGGCCTGTACAATGAGCAGTTCTTC. This translates into CASSTGGLYNEQFF.

This clonotype was seen at least ten times. A library prepared for alpha chains yielded this beta chain as an off-target read; its size is of little meaning. The chain employs TRBV28 and TRBJ2-7; TRBD2 matches 11 bases. Losses at the gene ends were 7 bases for V and 4 bases for J; bases not matched to a gene: 9. The CDR3 runs to 15 residues. Germline CDR1 and CDR2: MDHEN and SYDVKM. DNA for the CDR3: TGTGCCAGCACCGATAGCGGGAGGGCCGGTTACGAGCAGTACTTC. The encoded protein is CASTDSGRAGYEQYF.